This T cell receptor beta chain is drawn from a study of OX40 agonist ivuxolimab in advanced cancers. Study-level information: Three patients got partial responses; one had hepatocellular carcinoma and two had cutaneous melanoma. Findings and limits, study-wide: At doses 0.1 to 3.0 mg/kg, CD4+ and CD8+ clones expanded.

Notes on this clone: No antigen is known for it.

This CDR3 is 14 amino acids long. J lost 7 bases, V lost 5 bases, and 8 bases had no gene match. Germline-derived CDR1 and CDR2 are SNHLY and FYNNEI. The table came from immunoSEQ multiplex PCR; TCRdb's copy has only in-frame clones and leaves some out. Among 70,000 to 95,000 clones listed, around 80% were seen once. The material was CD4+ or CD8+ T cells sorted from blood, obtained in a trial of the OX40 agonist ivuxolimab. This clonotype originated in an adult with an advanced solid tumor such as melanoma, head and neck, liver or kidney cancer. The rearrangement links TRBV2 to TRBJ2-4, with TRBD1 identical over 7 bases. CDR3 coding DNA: TGTGCCAGCAGTACCGGGACAGACTCCAACATTCAGTACTTC. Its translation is CASSTGTDSNIQYF.